This T cell receptor (beta chain) was recorded in a study of T cell repertoires in ileal Crohn's disease. Produced via immunoSEQ multiplex PCR; TCRdb's table is partial and in-frame only. The sample shows some 60,000 clones, less than 90% of them seen only once. Noted time point: neoterminal ileum biopsy at postoperative endoscopy, about 6 months after surgery. The receptor was isolated from an adult with Crohn's disease. Sequences were obtained from ileal tissue.

CDR3 bases: TGCGCCAGCAGCTTGGCGCCAGGGGGGCCCATGAATGAAAAACTGTTTTTT. It yields the protein CASSLAPGGPMNEKLFF. The V call is TRBV5-1, the J call TRBJ1-4; 7 nucleotides line up with TRBD1. This CDR3 comprises 17 residues. Looked up from germline, CDR1 is SGHRS and CDR2 is YFSETQ. J gave up 5 bases and V 0 bases, and 10 bases lay outside the gene matches.